These 20 T cell receptor beta chains came from one sample sequenced in a study of metastatic and nonmetastatic thyroid tumors. TCRdb re-analyzed the PCR reads using MiXCR. The table records 32,000 or so clones, about 18% of them present only once. Every patient underwent thyroid surgery untreated. The sample was blood. The source of these receptors is a female donor with papillary thyroid cancer or a benign thyroid nodule (not recorded which). Some clones in this sample may be carry-over from other donors' samples.

This clone was seen at least ten times. The V gene is TRBV19, the J gene TRBJ2-7; D uncertain. V lost 5 bases, J lost 2 bases, and 10 bases lay in between. This CDR3 has 13 amino acids. Germline-derived CDR1 and CDR2 are LNHDA and SQIVND (reference sequence). As DNA, the CDR3 is TGTGCCAGTAGTGAGGAGCCTACCTACGAGCAGTACTTC. This codes for CASSEEPTYEQYF.

This clone occurred many times. V and J are TRBV4-2 and TRBJ2-7; TRBD2 aligns across 11 bases. V lost 4 bases to trimming and J lost 2 bases; unmatched junction nucleotides: 16. This CDR3 has 19 amino acids. Germline CDR1 LGHNA, CDR2 YNFKEQ. CDR3 region: CASSRGTSGARSSTYEQYF. The CDR3 nucleotides are TGTGCCAGCAGCCGGGGGACTAGCGGCGCCCGAAGTTCAACCTACGAGCAGTACTTC.

This clone has a count of ten or more. The rearrangement joins TRBV20-1 to TRBJ1-6; 10 bases line up with TRBD1. V shed 0 bases, J shed 10 bases, and the junction held 3 bases outside the gene matches. Germline CDR1 DFQATT, CDR2 SNEGSKA (reference sequence). The CDR3 sequence is 14 residues long. The CDR3 loop reads CSARDETGGSPLHF. DNA for the CDR3: TGCAGTGCTAGAGACGAGACAGGGGGCTCACCCCTCCACTTT.

This clone showed up just a few times. The rearrangement links TRBV27 to TRBJ1-2; D might be TRBD1 (5 bases). V lost 4 bases and J 5 bases, leaving 11 bases between the germline ends. CDR3 length: 13 amino acids. CDR1 and CDR2 (germline): MNHEY, SMNVEV (reference sequence). The CDR3, as DNA: TGTGCCAGCAGTTGGGGGGAGAGATATGGCTACACCTTC. As protein: CASSWGERYGYTF.

The DNA of the CDR3 is TGTGCCAGCAGTTACTCGAGAGGGACAAGAGGTTCACCCCTCCACTTT. Protein product: CASSYSRGTRGSPLHF. The gene calls are TRBV6-2 or TRBV6-3 and TRBJ1-6, with a weak D call TRBD1 (6 bases). Germline V gene sequence: CDR1 MNHEY, CDR2 SVGEGT. CDR3 size: 16 residues. V gave up 0 bases and J gave up 9 bases, with 15 bases separating them.

This clone has a count of ten or more. This sequence may be a read error, since a much larger clone differs from it by one base. The chain uses TRBV6-5 and TRBJ1-1; possible D gene TRBD1, 6 bases. The CDR3 is 14 amino acids. Germline V gene sequence: CDR1 MNHEY, CDR2 SVGAGI. V gave up 2 bases and J gave up 2 bases, with 9 bases separating them. Here the CDR3 reads CASSYRGGNTEAFF. The CDR3 DNA follows: TGTGCCAGCAGTTACAGGGGGGGCAACACTGAAGCTTTCTTT.

This clone has just a few counts. The chain joins TRBV7-9 to TRBJ2-5; 7 nucleotides agree with TRBD1. With V trimmed by 5 bases and J by 5 bases, 11 bases remained unmatched. The CDR3 sequence is 15 residues long. The V gene's germline CDR1 is SEHNR and CDR2 FQNEAQ (reference sequence). This CDR3 reads CASSLITGVGETQYF. The CDR3 DNA follows: TGTGCCAGCAGCCTTATTACAGGGGTTGGGGAGACCCAGTACTTC.

This clone is medium-sized within its sample. The chain links TRBV4-1 to TRBJ2-6, with D unresolved. Per germline, CDR1 MGHRA and CDR2 YSYEKL. The CDR3 runs 17 residues. The germline V and J ends were trimmed by 0 bases and 0 bases, with 9 bases remaining between them. The CDR3 coding sequence is TGCGCCAGCAGCCAAGAACGGGTCCGCTCTGGGGCCAACGTCCTGACTTTC. Encoded protein: CASSQERVRSGANVLTF.

This clone was detected ten times or more. The V gene is TRBV19, the J gene TRBJ2-3, with 9 bases matching TRBD2. The germline CDR1 and CDR2 sequences are LNHDA and SQIVND (reference sequence). The CDR3 consists of 17 residues. Losses at the gene ends were 6 bases for V and 0 bases for J; bases not matched to a gene: 10. CDR3 loop: CASSVGGRGGSTDTQYF. The CDR3 DNA sequence: TGTGCCAGTAGCGTTGGTGGGCGGGGGGGAAGCACAGATACGCAGTATTTT.

The V gene is TRBV4-2, the J gene TRBJ1-4; D is uncertain. CDR1 LGHNA and CDR2 YNFKEQ come from the germline V gene. The CDR3 sequence is 17 residues long. Trimming took 0 bases from V and 0 from J, leaving 11 bases between them. As DNA, the CDR3 is TGTGCCAGCAGCCAAGATGCAGTGGCGGCAACTAATGAAAAACTGTTTTTT. It codes for CASSQDAVAATNEKLFF.

This clone has a count of ten or more. The chain couples TRBV6-6 to TRBJ1-2, with D uncertain. The CDR3 has 16 amino acids. CDR1 is MNHNY, CDR2 SVGAGI, per germline (reference sequence). V lost 0 bases to trimming and J lost 4 bases, with 15 bases between them. CDR3 DNA sequence: TGTGCCAGCAGTTACTCGATTGTCGGAGGGTCCTATGGCTACACCTTC. Encoded protein: CASSYSIVGGSYGYTF.

This clone was seen more than once but under ten times. The J gene is TRBJ2-7, the V gene TRBV6-1; D unclear. Germline CDR1 is MNHNS and CDR2 is SASEGT. V lost 0 bases, J lost 4 bases, and 4 bases lay in between. There are 12 residues in the CDR3. The CDR3 here is CASSEAGYEQYF. The DNA for the CDR3 is TGTGCCAGCAGTGAAGCGGGGTACGAGCAGTACTTC.

This clone is large in the sample. The rearrangement links TRBV6-1 to TRBJ2-3; TRBD1 agrees at 8 bases. The CDR3 covers 15 residues. Losses at the gene ends were 3 bases for V and 4 bases for J; bases not matched to a gene: 6. The germline CDR1 and CDR2 sequences are MNHNS and SASEGT. CDR3 bases: TGTGCCAGCAGTGACGGACAGGGTGATGCAGATACGCAGTATTTT. Translating gives CASSDGQGDADTQYF.

This clone was counted ten times or more. This sequence joins TRBV5-1 and TRBJ2-7; 7 nucleotides agree with TRBD1. Germline-derived CDR1 and CDR2 are SGHRS and YFSETQ. The CDR3 is 13 amino acids. V shed 0 bases, J shed 3 bases, and the junction held 0 bases outside the gene matches. The CDR3 sequence is CASSLDRGYEQYF. The CDR3 DNA follows: TGCGCCAGCAGCTTGGACAGGGGCTACGAGCAGTACTTC.

This clone was seen once. This could be a read error, since a much larger clone is one nucleotide away. The same CDR3 can be traced to other DNA sequences in this sample. J is TRBJ2-1 and V is TRBV5-1; D not certain. From germline, CDR1 is SGHRS and CDR2 YFSETQ. The CDR3 consists of 11 residues. Trimming took off 6 bases at V and 7 bases at J, with 8 bases between the two ends. CDR3 nucleotides: TGCGCCAGCATCGGCGATAATGAGCAGTTCTTC. This sequence encodes CASIGDNEQFF.

This clone was recorded many times. The chain carries TRBV7-8 and TRBJ2-7, with D uncertain. Trimming left V 5 bases short and J 6 bases short, with 14 bases between. The germline V gene has CDR1 SGHVS and CDR2 FQNEAQ. The CDR3 has 13 residues. CDR3 region: CASSPTRVGEQYF. The CDR3 DNA reads TGTGCCAGCAGCCCGACGCGAGTTGGCGAGCAGTACTTC.

This clone has just a few counts. J is TRBJ1-2 and V is TRBV19; 10 nucleotides align to TRBD1. V shed 3 bases and J 7 bases; nucleotides not matched to a gene: 5. This CDR3 has 14 residues. Germline-derived CDR1 and CDR2 are LNHDA and SQIVND (reference sequence). The CDR3 sequence is CASSIGQGGGGYTF. The CDR3 DNA reads as TGTGCCAGTAGTATCGGACAGGGGGGAGGTGGCTACACCTTC.

This clone was detected only a few times. The CDR3 sequence: CASSTTSGGSTDTQYF. The CDR3 DNA reads as TGTGCCAGCAGCACCACTAGCGGGGGGAGCACAGATACGCAGTATTTT. The J gene is TRBJ2-3, the V gene TRBV12-3 or TRBV12-4; 12 positions match TRBD2. The CDR3 has 16 amino acids. V lost 6 bases, J lost 0 bases, and 4 bases stayed unmatched.

This clone is deemed medium-sized (0.01 to 0.1%). CDR3 sequence: CASISNSQETQYF. The CDR3 nucleotides are TGTGCCAGCATCTCCAACTCACAAGAGACCCAGTACTTC. The rearrangement joins TRBV6-2 or TRBV6-3 to TRBJ2-5; no firm D call. The CDR3 totals 13 residues. Trimming shortened V by 7 bases and J by 2 bases, and 11 bases separated the two germline ends. CDR1 and CDR2 (germline): MNHEY, SVGEGT.

At least ten counts were recorded for this clone. V is TRBV18 and J is TRBJ2-7; 8 nucleotides match TRBD1. Trimming cost V 1 base and J 0 bases; bases outside gene matches: 8. The CDR3 runs 17 residues. Germline V lookup: CDR1 KGHSH, CDR2 LQKENI. The CDR3 protein is CASSPRVDRVSSYEQYF. The CDR3 nucleotides read TGTGCCAGCTCACCACGAGTGGACAGGGTTAGCTCCTACGAGCAGTACTTC.